This T cell receptor (beta chain) was documented in a study of blood T cells in healthy people across ages. Extractions gave at least 5 micrograms of total RNA per sample. PCR was performed a second time for about 6 to 12 cycles using a sample-barcoded 5' primer and a J-beta primer mix. TCRdb passed the 5' RACE reads through MiXCR, listing each CDR3 protein once. The table records hundreds of thousands of distinct CDR3 sequences, roughly three fifths of them present only once. Germline CDR1 is SNHLY and CDR2 is FYNNEI. V shed 4 bases and J shed 3 bases, with 9 bases lying between them. This CDR3 contains 13 residues.

This sequence originates from a man in his forties in good health. The genes are TRBV2 and TRBJ2-5; no reliable D call. Material for sequencing was blood. CDR3 residues: CASSVGHKETQYF. Here the CDR3 DNA reads TGTGCCAGCAGTGTAGGGCATAAAGAGACCCAGTACTTC. The full variable domain, in which reference TRBV2 and TRBJ2-5 provide the parts outside the CDR3, is EPEVTQTPSHQVTQMGQEVILRCVPISNHLYFYWYRQILGQKVEFLVSFYNNEISEKSEIFDDQFSVERPDGSNFTLKIRSTKLEDSAMYFCASSVGHKETQYFGPGTRLLVL.